This paragraph covers one T cell receptor beta chain sequence. Its antigen is not identified. This entry comes from a study of long-term antiretroviral therapy in people with HIV. The authors ran the immunoSEQ assay, v3.0, at survey level. Produced via immunoSEQ multiplex PCR; TCRdb's table is partial and in-frame only. The sample yields around 16,000 clones, around 94% seen once. Study-wide points: Clonotypes expanded prior to ART showed repertoire dominance at all sampled time points. Sampling of blood ran from 2004 to 2017, and older ART regimens were possibly in use. Researchers lacked any data on ART adherence, viral resistance or therapy changes.

Germline values: CDR1 SGHVS, CDR2 FQNEAQ. Trimming shortened V by 1 base and J by 2 bases, and 9 bases separated the two germline ends. CDR3 length equals 15 residues. This clonotype was obtained from a woman in her forties or fifties with HIV. This chain links TRBV7-8 with TRBJ2-1; D possibly corresponds to TRBD2 (6 bases). Here the sequenced sample was unsorted PBMCs, taken nearly 6.5 years after starting antiretroviral therapy. The CDR3 spells CASSLVLAAYNEQFF. DNA of the CDR3: TGTGCCAGCAGCTTAGTACTAGCCGCCTACAATGAGCAGTTCTTC.